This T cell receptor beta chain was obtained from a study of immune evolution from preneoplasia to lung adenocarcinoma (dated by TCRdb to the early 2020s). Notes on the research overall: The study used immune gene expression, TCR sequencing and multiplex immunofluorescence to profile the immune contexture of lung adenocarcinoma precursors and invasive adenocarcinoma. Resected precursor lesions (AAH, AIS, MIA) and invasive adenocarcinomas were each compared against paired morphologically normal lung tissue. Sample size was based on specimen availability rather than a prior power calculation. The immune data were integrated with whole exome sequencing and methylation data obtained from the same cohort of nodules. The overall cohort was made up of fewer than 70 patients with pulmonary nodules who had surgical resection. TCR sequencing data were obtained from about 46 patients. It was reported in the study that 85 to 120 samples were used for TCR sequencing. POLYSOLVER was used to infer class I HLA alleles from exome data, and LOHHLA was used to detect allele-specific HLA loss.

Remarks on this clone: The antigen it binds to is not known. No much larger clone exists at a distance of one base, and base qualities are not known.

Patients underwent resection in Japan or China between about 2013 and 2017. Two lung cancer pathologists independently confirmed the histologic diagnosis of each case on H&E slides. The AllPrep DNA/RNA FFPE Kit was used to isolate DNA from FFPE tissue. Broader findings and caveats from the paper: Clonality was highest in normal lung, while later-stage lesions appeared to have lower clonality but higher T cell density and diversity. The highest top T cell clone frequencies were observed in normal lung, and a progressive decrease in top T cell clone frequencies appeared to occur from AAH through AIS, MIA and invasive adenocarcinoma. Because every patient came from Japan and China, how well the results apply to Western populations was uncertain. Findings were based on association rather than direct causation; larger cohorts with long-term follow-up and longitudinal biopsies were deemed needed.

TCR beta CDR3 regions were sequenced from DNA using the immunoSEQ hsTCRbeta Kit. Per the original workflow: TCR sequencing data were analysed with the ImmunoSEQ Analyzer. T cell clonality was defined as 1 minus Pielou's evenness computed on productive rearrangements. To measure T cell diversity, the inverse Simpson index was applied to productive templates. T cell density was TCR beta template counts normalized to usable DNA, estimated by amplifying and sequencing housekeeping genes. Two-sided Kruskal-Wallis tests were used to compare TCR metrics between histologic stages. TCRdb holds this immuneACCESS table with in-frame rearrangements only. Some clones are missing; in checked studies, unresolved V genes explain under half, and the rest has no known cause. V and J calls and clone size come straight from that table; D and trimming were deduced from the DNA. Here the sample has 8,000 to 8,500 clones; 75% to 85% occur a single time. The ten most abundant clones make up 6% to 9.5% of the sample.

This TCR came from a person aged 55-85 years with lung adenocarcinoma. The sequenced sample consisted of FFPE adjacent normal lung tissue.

The CDR3: CAWSRRENTEAFF. The DNA is TGTGCCTGGAGTCGGCGGGAGAACACTGAAGCTTTCTTT. The sequence is built from TRBV30 and TRBJ1-1, with the D segment identity uncertain. Reading from cysteine to phenylalanine, the CDR3 counts 13 amino acids. Left in the record is the CDR3 DNA by itself, 39 bases read in frame from the first base. The junction shows trimming of 2 bases on V and 1 base on J, plus 8 bases between the germline ends. CDR1 GTSNPN and CDR2 SVGIG are derived from the germline V gene (reference sequence).